The rows below give T cell receptor beta chains drawn from one sample of a study of T cells after yellow fever vaccination. TCRdb itself ran the 5' RACE reads through MiXCR, one entry per CDR3 protein. In the table there are 300,000 to 400,000 distinct CDR3 sequences, around 6.5% of which are singletons. Sequences were derived from PBMCs, sampled 5 days after the yellow fever booster vaccination. These TCRs come from a young man who received the YFV17D yellow fever vaccine. Each CDR3 is given with its conserved first and last residue. A D gene is named only where the DNA matches it firmly. Clone size is stated in some rows and not others, as once, few, many or a class when expanded.

j_gene,d_gene,abundance,v_gene,CDR3aa,CDR3nt
TRBJ1-6,NA,NA,TRBV5-1,CASSLDPGNGSPLHF,TGCGCCAGCAGCTTGGATCCGGGGAATGGTTCACCCCTCCACTTT
TRBJ2-5,TRBD2,many,TRBV29-1,CSVDTSGSEETQYF,TGCAGCGTTGACACTAGCGGGAGCGAAGAGACCCAGTACTTC
TRBJ2-1,TRBD2,few,TRBV20-1,CSAGEGPKRTFYNEQFF,TGCAGTGCTGGGGAGGGTCCGAAGCGGACTTTCTACAATGAGCAGTTCTTC
TRBJ2-1,NA,many,TRBV20-1,CSAREMGGSYNEQFF,TGCAGTGCTAGAGAAATGGGGGGATCCTACAATGAGCAGTTCTTC
TRBJ2-2,NA,NA,TRBV12-3/TRBV12-4,CASSLAGGPSLPGELFF,TGTGCCAGCAGTTTAGCGGGCGGGCCCAGTCTGCCAGGGGAGCTGTTTTTT
TRBJ1-2,NA,few,TRBV29-1,CSVGSGFYGYTF,TGCAGCGTTGGGTCAGGCTTCTATGGCTACACCTTC
TRBJ2-3,NA,NA,TRBV30,CAWSEGGLTDTQYF,TGTGCCTGGAGTGAGGGGGGGCTCACAGATACGCAGTATTTT
TRBJ2-3,NA,few,TRBV11-2,CASSSSDQRVSTDTQYF,TGTGCCAGCAGTTCGTCTGACCAGAGAGTTAGCACAGATACGCAGTATTTT
TRBJ1-2,TRBD1,few,TRBV29-1,CSTDRGYGYTF,TGCAGCACGGACAGGGGATATGGCTACACCTTC
TRBJ2-5,TRBD1,many,TRBV29-1,CSVMTGTVQETQYF,TGCAGCGTAATGACAGGGACCGTACAAGAGACCCAGTACTTC
TRBJ2-3,TRBD2,few,TRBV3-1,CASSQEWGRDTDTQYF,TGTGCCAGCAGCCAAGAATGGGGGAGGGACACAGATACGCAGTATTTT
TRBJ2-2,NA,many,TRBV7-2,CASSPGIATTGELFF,TGTGCCAGCAGCCCCGGGATAGCGACCACCGGGGAGCTGTTTTTT
TRBJ2-3,TRBD2,many,TRBV20-1,CSALDRGTSGRLDTQYF,TGCAGTGCTTTAGACAGGGGGACTAGCGGGAGATTGGATACGCAGTATTTT
TRBJ2-5,NA,NA,TRBV24-1,CATSRGGGETQYF,TGTGCCACCAGTAGGGGTGGGGGAGAGACCCAGTACTTC
TRBJ2-2,NA,NA,TRBV6-1,CASRPFVGVMVGELFF,TGTGCCAGCAGGCCCTTTGTAGGAGTCATGGTCGGGGAGCTGTTTTTT
TRBJ2-5,NA,few,TRBV29-1,CSVTGHQETQYF,TGCAGCGTTACAGGACACCAAGAGACCCAGTACTTC
TRBJ2-1,NA,few,TRBV28,CASSLETGYNEQFF,TGTGCCAGCAGTTTAGAAACCGGGTACAATGAGCAGTTCTTC
TRBJ1-1,NA,NA,TRBV19,CASRIRTEAFF,TGTGCCAGTAGAATCAGGACTGAAGCTTTCTTT
TRBJ2-1,NA,NA,TRBV29-1,CSVEPGHYNEQFF,TGCAGCGTTGAACCGGGACACTACAATGAGCAGTTCTTC
TRBJ2-3,TRBD2,NA,TRBV20-1,CSASLTSGGTTDTQYF,TGCAGTGCTAGTCTCACTAGCGGGGGTACCACAGATACGCAGTATTTT
TRBJ2-7,TRBD1,NA,TRBV20-1,CSVDRGVEQYF,TGCAGTGTGGACAGGGGGGTCGAGCAGTACTTC
TRBJ2-5,NA,few,TRBV7-6,CASSSQGGGETQYF,TGTGCCAGCAGCTCACAGGGCGGAGGAGAGACCCAGTACTTC
TRBJ2-7,NA,many,TRBV20-1,CSAVPTNYEQYF,TGCAGTGCCGTCCCGACTAATTACGAGCAGTACTTC
TRBJ2-7,NA,NA,TRBV5-1,CASPPATREQYF,TGCGCCAGCCCTCCCGCGACTCGCGAGCAGTACTTC
TRBJ1-2,TRBD1,many,TRBV25-1,CASSDSGWDRTSYGYTF,TGTGCCAGCAGTGATTCGGGTTGGGACAGGACATCCTATGGCTACACCTTC
TRBJ2-1,TRBD1,NA,TRBV24-1,CATNNRGNEQFF,TGTGCCACCAATAACAGGGGGAATGAGCAGTTCTTC
TRBJ1-3,NA,few,TRBV27,CATYSGNTIYF,TGTGCCACCTACTCTGGAAACACCATATATTTT
TRBJ1-1,TRBD1,few,TRBV20-1,CSVGQADTEAFF,TGCAGTGTTGGACAGGCGGATACTGAAGCTTTCTTT
TRBJ2-1,NA,few,TRBV5-1,CASSLTYRNEQFF,TGCGCCAGCAGCTTAACTTATCGGAATGAGCAGTTCTTC
TRBJ2-1,NA,many,TRBV20-1,CSATHLTTIKGNEQFF,TGCAGTGCTACTCACTTAACTACAATAAAAGGGAATGAGCAGTTCTTC
TRBJ1-1,NA,NA,TRBV14,CASSQSRGGRAFF,TGTGCCAGCAGCCAAAGTAGAGGAGGACGAGCTTTCTTT
TRBJ2-1,TRBD1,many,TRBV14,CASSQGTGQTYNEQFF,TGTGCCAGCAGCCAAGGGACGGGACAGACCTACAATGAGCAGTTCTTC
TRBJ2-3,TRBD2,NA,TRBV28,CASIPTSGRDTQYF,TGTGCCAGCATACCGACTAGCGGGAGAGATACGCAGTATTTT
TRBJ2-5,NA,NA,TRBV28,CASILGTGETQYF,TGTGCCAGCATCCTTGGGACGGGGGAGACCCAGTACTTC
TRBJ2-3,NA,many,TRBV30,CAWSVGGSTDTQYF,TGTGCCTGGAGTGTGGGCGGGAGCACAGATACGCAGTATTTT
TRBJ2-7,NA,many,TRBV5-1,CASSLGITSYEQYF,TGCGCCAGCAGCTTGGGCATCACCTCCTACGAGCAGTACTTC
TRBJ2-1,NA,many,TRBV27,CASSLSGSLGNEQFF,TGTGCCAGCAGTTTATCCGGGTCTCTGGGAAATGAGCAGTTCTTC
TRBJ2-3,TRBD2,few,TRBV30,CALTSGMGITQYF,TGTGCCTTGACTAGCGGGATGGGCATTACGCAGTATTTT
TRBJ2-1,TRBD2,NA,TRBV11-1,CASSPLGGRLAGRRGNEQFF,TGTGCCAGCAGCCCCCTCGGGGGCAGGCTAGCGGGAAGGAGAGGAAATGAGCAGTTCTTC
TRBJ1-1,NA,NA,TRBV4-3,CASSQDYGRGAFTEAFF,TGCGCCAGCAGCCAAGATTACGGGCGGGGGGCATTCACTGAAGCTTTCTTT